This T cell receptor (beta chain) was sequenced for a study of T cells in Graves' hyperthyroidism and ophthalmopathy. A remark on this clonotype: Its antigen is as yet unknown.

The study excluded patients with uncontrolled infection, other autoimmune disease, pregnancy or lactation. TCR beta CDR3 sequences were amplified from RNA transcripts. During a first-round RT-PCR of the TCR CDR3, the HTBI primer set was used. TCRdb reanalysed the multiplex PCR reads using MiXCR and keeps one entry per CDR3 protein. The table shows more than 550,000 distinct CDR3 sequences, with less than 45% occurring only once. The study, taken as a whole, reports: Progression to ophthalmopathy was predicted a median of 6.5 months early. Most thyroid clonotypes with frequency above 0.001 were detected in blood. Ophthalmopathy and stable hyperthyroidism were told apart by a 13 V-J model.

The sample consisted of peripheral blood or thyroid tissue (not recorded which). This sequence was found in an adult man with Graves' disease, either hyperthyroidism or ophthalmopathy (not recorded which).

Here the CDR3 reads CASSGTGTPLHF. Written as DNA, the CDR3 is TGTGCCAGCAGCGGGACAGGGACTCCCCTCCACTTT. The J gene is TRBJ1-6, the V gene TRBV12-3 or TRBV12-4, with 9 bases lining up with TRBD1. V shed 6 bases and J 13 bases; nucleotides not matched to a gene: 4. CDR3 length equals 12 residues.